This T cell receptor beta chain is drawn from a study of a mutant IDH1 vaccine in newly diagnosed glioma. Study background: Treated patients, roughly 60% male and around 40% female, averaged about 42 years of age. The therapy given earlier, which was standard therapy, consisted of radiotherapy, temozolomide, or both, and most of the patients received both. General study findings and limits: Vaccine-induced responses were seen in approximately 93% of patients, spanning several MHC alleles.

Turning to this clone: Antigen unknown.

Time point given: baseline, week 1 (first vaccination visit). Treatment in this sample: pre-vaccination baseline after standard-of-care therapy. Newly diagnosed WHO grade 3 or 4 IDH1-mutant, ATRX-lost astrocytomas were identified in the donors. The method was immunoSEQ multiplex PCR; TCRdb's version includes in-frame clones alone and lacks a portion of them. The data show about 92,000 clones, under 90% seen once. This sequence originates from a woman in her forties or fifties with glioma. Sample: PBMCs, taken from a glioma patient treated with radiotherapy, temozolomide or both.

CDR3: CASSLRGIRQANTGELFF. DNA of the CDR3: TGTGCCAGCAGCTTAAGGGGGATCAGACAGGCGAACACCGGGGAGCTGTTTTTT. The rearrangement joins TRBV27 to TRBJ2-2, with a tentative D call TRBD1 (6 bases). The V end lost 6 bases, the J end lost 0 bases, and 20 bases lay between the germline ends. Germline V gene sequence: CDR1 MNHEY, CDR2 SMNVEV (reference sequence). The CDR3 has 18 residues.